The rows below give T cell receptor beta chains drawn from one sample of a study of blood T cell repertoires in COVID-19. Clones were read by immunoSEQ multiplex PCR, and TCRdb kept only the in-frame ones, dropping some. The sample has 110,000 to 150,000 clones, approximately 80% seen once. Sequenced: peripheral blood. These TCRs come from a man aged 60 to 69 with active or convalescent COVID-19. Each CDR3 is given with its conserved first and last residue. A D gene is named only where the DNA matches it firmly. Where a row states a size, it is once, few, many or the class of an expanded clone; other rows omit it.

clone_size	v_call	d_call	j_call	cdr3_nt	cdr3_aa
NA	TRBV2	NA	TRBJ1-5	TGTGCCAGCATTAAAGACGGGGATGGCCAGCCCCAGCATTTT	CASIKDGDGQPQHF
NA	TRBV28	TRBD1	TRBJ1-5	TGTGCCAGCAGTTTACAGGGACAGGGGGCGAGTCAGCCCCAGCATTTT	CASSLQGQGASQPQHF
NA	TRBV11-3	TRBD2	TRBJ2-5	TGTGCCAGCAGCTTAGACCCCGGGACTAGGACCCAGTACTTC	CASSLDPGTRTQYF
NA	TRBV19	TRBD1	TRBJ1-3	TGTGCCAGTAGTATCGGGACAGGGGCTGGAAACACCATATATTTT	CASSIGTGAGNTIYF
NA	TRBV30	TRBD1	TRBJ2-4	TGTGCCTGGGGAATTACTCGGACAGGGCTAGCCAAAAACATTCAGTACTTC	CAWGITRTGLAKNIQYF
NA	TRBV7-8	NA	TRBJ1-1	TGTGCCAGCAGCTCAAACACGAACCGGAACACTGAAGCTTTCTTT	CASSSNTNRNTEAFF
NA	TRBV5-6	TRBD2	TRBJ2-7	TGTGCCAGCAGCCGGACGGGGGGGATCGGCTACGAGCAGTACTTC	CASSRTGGIGYEQYF
NA	TRBV14	NA	TRBJ2-5	TGTGCCAGCAGCGGTGACTTACAAGAGACCCAGTACTTC	CASSGDLQETQYF
NA	TRBV11-3	NA	TRBJ2-3	TGTGCCAGCAGCACAAGGGACAAAAGCACAGATACGCAGTATTTT	CASSTRDKSTDTQYF
NA	TRBV24-1	NA	TRBJ1-2	TGTGCCACCAGTGTTCGGGATGGCTATGGCTACACCTTC	CATSVRDGYGYTF
NA	TRBV5-4	NA	TRBJ2-5	TGTGCCAGCAGCTCCCCCGGGTCCCAAGAGACCCAGTACTTC	CASSSPGSQETQYF
NA	TRBV24-1	NA	TRBJ2-5	TGTGCCACCAGTGTTCCTCCCGTTGAGACCCAGTACTTC	CATSVPPVETQYF
NA	TRBV3-1/TRBV3-2	TRBD1	TRBJ1-5	TGTGCCAGCAGCCAAAGCGACAGGGGGCCGAAGCCCCAGCATTTT	CASSQSDRGPKPQHF
NA	TRBV10-3	TRBD1	TRBJ1-6	TGTGCCATCAGTGACCCTGACAGGGGGCTAAATTCACCCCTCCACTTT	CAISDPDRGLNSPLHF
NA	TRBV25-1	TRBD1	TRBJ2-3	TGTGCCAGCAGTCCCGATTGGGGGACAGGGTTCCGGGATACGCAGTATTTT	CASSPDWGTGFRDTQYF
NA	TRBV29-1	NA	TRBJ2-1	TGCAGCGTTGAAGATTTTGGCGGGGCCTACAATGAGCAGTTCTTC	CSVEDFGGAYNEQFF
NA	TRBV3-1/TRBV3-2	TRBD1	TRBJ1-3	TGTGCCAGCAGCCAGGGACAGGGGGCAATTGGAAACACCATATATTTT	CASSQGQGAIGNTIYF
NA	TRBV29-1	TRBD1	TRBJ1-2	TGCAGCGTTGAAGAGGGTAAAGGGACAGAGTATGGCTACACCTTC	CSVEEGKGTEYGYTF
NA	TRBV29-1	NA	TRBJ1-5	TGCAGCGTTGGGCAGGGCAATCAGCCCCAGCATTTT	CSVGQGNQPQHF
NA	TRBV5-1	NA	TRBJ2-1	TGCGCCAGCAGCTTGGCTGCGAGCTCCTACAATGAGCAGTTCTTC	CASSLAASSYNEQFF
NA	TRBV19	NA	TRBJ1-2	TGTGCCAGTAGTATAGCCCCGGGGGGCTACACCTTC	CASSIAPGGYTF
NA	TRBV27	TRBD2	TRBJ2-1	TGTGCCAGCAGGGCGGGACTAGATGAGCAGTTCTTC	CASRAGLDEQFF
once	TRBV12-3/TRBV12-4	NA	TRBJ1-2	TGTGCCAGCAGTCGGGGACAATCCAGCTACACCTTC	CASSRGQSSYTF
NA	TRBV11-3	TRBD1	TRBJ2-1	TGTGCCAGCAGCTTAACAGGGGGCTCCTACAATGAGCAGTTCTTC	CASSLTGGSYNEQFF
NA	TRBV5-4	NA	TRBJ1-2	TGTGCCAGCAGCGGTGGGGTACAGGCGATTAACTATGGCTACACCTTC	CASSGGVQAINYGYTF
NA	TRBV15	NA	TRBJ2-7	TGTGCCACCAGCAGGGACCGGGAGAGGCAGGAGCAGTACTTC	CATSRDRERQEQYF
NA	TRBV6-6	NA	TRBJ1-1	TGTGCCAGCAGTTCGGGGAGCCAAATTAACACTGAAGCTTTCTTT	CASSSGSQINTEAFF
NA	TRBV18	NA	TRBJ1-5	TGTGCCAGCTCACAGAGCAGCAATCAGCCCCAGCATTTT	CASSQSSNQPQHF
NA	TRBV28	TRBD1	TRBJ1-2	TGTGCCAGCAGTCCCCGGTCTCAGGGGGCGAACTATGGCTACACCTTC	CASSPRSQGANYGYTF
NA	TRBV28	TRBD1	TRBJ2-1	TGTGCCAGCAGTTTAGAACTTTATCAGGGGGAGCCCAATGAGCAGTTCTTC	CASSLELYQGEPNEQFF
NA	TRBV19	NA	TRBJ2-5	TGTGCCAGCCCGGGGAGACTACGGGACAAAGTCCCCGAGACCCAGTACTTC	CASPGRLRDKVPETQYF
NA	TRBV7-9	NA	TRBJ2-3	TGTGCCAGCAGCTTATGGGGGGAATCAGATACGCAGTATTTT	CASSLWGESDTQYF
NA	TRBV7-2	NA	TRBJ2-1	TGTGCCAGCAGCTTAGCCCGTGGCCCAAACAATGAGCAGTTCTTC	CASSLARGPNNEQFF
NA	TRBV4-3	TRBD1	TRBJ2-2	TGCGCCAGCAGCCAGTTTAGGGGGCCCGGGGAGCTGTTTTTT	CASSQFRGPGELFF
NA	TRBV6-2/TRBV6-3	NA	TRBJ1-1	TGTGCCAGCAGACCTACGGGGTTAACCGGCACTGAAGCTTTCTTT	CASRPTGLTGTEAFF
NA	TRBV6-6	NA	TRBJ1-5	TGTGCCAGCAGTTCACAGGGTCCCCAGCCCCAGCATTTT	CASSSQGPQPQHF
NA	TRBV5-6	NA	TRBJ1-2	TGTGCCAGCAGGAGACAGGATTATGGCTACACCTTC	CASRRQDYGYTF
NA	TRBV6-5	TRBD1	TRBJ2-3	TGTGCCAGCACCGGGACAGGAACCACAGATACGCAGTATTTT	CASTGTGTTDTQYF
few	TRBV18	TRBD2	TRBJ2-3	TGTGCCAGCTCTCCCGGACTAGCGGGGAGCACAGATACGCAGTATTTT	CASSPGLAGSTDTQYF
NA	TRBV10-3	TRBD2	TRBJ2-3	TGTGCCATCAGACTGGGACTAGCGTACCCAGATACGCAGTATTTT	CAIRLGLAYPDTQYF
NA	TRBV7-2	NA	TRBJ2-5	TGTGCCAGCAGGGACTCGTTCCAAGAGACCCAGTACTTC	CASRDSFQETQYF
NA	TRBV10-3	TRBD1	TRBJ1-5	TGTGCCATCAGTGAGTCGGGACAGGGGGGACAGCCCCAGCATTTT	CAISESGQGGQPQHF
once	TRBV5-6	TRBD2	TRBJ2-1	TGTGCCAGCAGCTTTCTTACAGCGGGAGTCGAGCAGTTCTTC	CASSFLTAGVEQFF